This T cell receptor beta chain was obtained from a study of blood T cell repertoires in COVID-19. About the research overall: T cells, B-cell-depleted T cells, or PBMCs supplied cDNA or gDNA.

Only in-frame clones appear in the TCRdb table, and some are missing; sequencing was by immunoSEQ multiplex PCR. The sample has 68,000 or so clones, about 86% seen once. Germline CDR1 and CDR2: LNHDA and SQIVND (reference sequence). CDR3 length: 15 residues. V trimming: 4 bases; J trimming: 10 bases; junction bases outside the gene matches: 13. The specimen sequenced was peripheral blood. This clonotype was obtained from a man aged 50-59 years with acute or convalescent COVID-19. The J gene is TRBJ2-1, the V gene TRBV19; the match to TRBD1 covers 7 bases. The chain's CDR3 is CASSTTGRRLGEQFF. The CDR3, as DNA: TGTGCCAGTAGTACGACAGGGCGACGACTCGGGGAGCAGTTCTTC.